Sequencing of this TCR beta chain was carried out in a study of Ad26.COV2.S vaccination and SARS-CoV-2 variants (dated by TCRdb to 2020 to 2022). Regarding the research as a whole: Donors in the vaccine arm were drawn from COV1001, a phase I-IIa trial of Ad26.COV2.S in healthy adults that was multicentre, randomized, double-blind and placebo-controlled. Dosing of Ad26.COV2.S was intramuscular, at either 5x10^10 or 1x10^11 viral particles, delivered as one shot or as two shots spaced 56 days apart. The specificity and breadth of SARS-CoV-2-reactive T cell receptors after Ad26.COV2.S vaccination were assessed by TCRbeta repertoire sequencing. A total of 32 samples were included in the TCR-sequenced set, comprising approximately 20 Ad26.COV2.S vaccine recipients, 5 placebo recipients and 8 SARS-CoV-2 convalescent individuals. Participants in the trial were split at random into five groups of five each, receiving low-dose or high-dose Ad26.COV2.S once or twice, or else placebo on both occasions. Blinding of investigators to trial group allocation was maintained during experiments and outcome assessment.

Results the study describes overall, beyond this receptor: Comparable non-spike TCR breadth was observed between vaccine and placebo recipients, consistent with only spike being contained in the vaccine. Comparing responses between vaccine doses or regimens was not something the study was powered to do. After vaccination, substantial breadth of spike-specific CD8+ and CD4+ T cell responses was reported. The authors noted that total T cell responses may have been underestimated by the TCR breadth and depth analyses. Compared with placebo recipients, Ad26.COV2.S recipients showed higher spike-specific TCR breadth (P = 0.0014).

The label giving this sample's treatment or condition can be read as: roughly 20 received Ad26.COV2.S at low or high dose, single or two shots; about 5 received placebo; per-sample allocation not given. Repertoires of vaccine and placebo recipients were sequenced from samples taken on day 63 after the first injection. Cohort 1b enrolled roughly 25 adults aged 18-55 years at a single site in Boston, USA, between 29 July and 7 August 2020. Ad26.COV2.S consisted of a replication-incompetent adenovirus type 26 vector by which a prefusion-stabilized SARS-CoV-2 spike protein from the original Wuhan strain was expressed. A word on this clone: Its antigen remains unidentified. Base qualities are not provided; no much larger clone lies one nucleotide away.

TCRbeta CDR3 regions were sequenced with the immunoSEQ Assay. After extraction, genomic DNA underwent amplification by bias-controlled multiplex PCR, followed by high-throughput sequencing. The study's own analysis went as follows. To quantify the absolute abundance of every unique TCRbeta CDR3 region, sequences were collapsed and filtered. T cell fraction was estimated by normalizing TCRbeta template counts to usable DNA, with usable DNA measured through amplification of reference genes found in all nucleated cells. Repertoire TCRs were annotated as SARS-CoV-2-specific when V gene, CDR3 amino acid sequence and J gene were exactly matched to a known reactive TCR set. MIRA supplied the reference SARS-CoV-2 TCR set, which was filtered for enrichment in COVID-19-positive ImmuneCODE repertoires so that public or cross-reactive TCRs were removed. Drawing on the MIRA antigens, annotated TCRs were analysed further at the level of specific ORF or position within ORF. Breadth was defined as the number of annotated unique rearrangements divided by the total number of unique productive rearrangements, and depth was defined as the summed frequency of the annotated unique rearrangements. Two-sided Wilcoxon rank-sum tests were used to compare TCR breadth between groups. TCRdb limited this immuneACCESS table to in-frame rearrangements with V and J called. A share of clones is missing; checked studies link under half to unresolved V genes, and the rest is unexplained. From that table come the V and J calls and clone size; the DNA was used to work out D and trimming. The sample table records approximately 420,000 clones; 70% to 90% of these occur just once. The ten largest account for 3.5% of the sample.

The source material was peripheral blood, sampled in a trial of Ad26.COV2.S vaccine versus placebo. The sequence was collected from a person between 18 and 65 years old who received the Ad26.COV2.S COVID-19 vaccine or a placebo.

The CDR3 is CASSLGRGGETQYF. The nucleotides read TGTGCCAGCAGCTTGGGCAGGGGAGGGGAGACCCAGTACTTC. The chain was built from TRBV5-8 and TRBJ2-5; TRBD2 might be the D gene, on 7 matching bases. Taken from cysteine to phenylalanine, the CDR3 has 14 residues. Of the read, only the CDR3 DNA is kept; its 42 bases are in frame from base 1. CDR1 and CDR2, looked up from the germline V gene, are SGHTS and YDEGEE. Trimming at the junction amounts to 0 bases on V and 5 bases on J, and the germline ends lie 11 bases apart. With all but the CDR3 taken from the reference TRBV5-8 and TRBJ2-5 genes, the full variable domain is: EAGVTQSPTHLIKTRGQQATLRCSPISGHTSVYWYQQALGLGLQFLLWYDEGEERNRGNFPPRFSGRQFPNYSSELNVNALELEDSALYLCASSLGRGGETQYFGPGTRLLVL.